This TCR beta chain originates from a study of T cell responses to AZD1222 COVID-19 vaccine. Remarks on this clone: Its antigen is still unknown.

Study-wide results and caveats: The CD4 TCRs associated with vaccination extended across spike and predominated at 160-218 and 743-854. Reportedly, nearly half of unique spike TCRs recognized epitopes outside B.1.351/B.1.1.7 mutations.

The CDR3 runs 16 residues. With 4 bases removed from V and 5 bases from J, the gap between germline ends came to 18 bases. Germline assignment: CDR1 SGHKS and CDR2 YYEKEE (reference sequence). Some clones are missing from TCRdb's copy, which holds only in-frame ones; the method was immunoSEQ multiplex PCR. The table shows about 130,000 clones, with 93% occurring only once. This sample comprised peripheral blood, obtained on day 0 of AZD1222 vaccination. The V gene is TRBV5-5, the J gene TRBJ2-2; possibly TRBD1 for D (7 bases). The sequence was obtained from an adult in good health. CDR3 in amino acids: CASSGSTGRWTGELFF. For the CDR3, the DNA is TGTGCCAGCAGCGGGTCGACAGGGAGGTGGACCGGGGAGCTGTTTTTT.